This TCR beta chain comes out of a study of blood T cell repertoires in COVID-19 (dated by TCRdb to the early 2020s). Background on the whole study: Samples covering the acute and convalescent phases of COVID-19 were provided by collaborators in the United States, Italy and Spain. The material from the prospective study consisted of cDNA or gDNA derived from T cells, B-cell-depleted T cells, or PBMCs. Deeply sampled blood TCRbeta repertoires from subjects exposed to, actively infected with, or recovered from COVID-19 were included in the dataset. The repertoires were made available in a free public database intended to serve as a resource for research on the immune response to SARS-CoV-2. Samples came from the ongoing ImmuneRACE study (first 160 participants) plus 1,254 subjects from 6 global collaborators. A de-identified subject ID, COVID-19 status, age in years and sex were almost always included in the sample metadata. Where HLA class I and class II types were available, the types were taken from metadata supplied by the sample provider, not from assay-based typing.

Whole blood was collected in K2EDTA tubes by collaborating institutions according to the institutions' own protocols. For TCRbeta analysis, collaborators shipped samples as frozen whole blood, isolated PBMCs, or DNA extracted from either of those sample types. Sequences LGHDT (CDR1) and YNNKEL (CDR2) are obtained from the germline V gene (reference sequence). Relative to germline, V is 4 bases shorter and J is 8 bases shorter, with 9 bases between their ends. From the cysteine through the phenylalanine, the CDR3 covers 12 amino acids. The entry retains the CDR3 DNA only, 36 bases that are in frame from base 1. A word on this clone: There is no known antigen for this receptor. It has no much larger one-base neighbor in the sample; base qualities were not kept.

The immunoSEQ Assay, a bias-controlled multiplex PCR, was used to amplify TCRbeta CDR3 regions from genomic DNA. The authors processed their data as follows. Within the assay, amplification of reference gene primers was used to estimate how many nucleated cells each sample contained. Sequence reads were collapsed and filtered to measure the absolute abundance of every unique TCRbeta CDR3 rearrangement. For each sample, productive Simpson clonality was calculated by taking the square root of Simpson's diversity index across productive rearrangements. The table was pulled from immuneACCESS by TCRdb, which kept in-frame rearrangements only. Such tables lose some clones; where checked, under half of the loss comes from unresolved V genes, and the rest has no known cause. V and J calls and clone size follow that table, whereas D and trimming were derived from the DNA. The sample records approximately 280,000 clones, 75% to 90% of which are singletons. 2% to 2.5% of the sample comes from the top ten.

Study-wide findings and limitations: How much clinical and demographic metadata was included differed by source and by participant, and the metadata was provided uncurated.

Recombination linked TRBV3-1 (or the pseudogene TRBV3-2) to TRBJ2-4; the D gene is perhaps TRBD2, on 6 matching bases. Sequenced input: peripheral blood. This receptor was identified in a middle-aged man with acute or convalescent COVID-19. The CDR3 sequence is CASSRGEDIQYF. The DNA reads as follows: TGTGCCAGCAGCCGGGGGGAAGACATTCAGTACTTC.